These 25 T cell receptor beta chains were sequenced from one sample in a study of tumor and adjacent non-tumor tissue in lung cancer. A modified ARM-PCR protocol with three rounds of nested PCR amplified TCRbeta. TCRdb fed the multiplex PCR reads into MiXCR, producing one record per CDR3 protein. The sample lists approximately 140,000 distinct CDR3 sequences, around 61% occurring once. RNA was extracted from bulk tissue without any cell sorting. The source material was lung tumor tissue. These receptor sequences come from a man aged 60-69 years with small cell lung cancer.

This clonotype was detected many times. The rearrangement uses TRBV7-8 and TRBJ2-2, with D uncertain. Germline CDR1 reads SGHVS; CDR2 reads FQNEAQ. V shed 3 bases and J shed 2 bases, with 4 bases lying between them. This CDR3 is built from 13 residues. CDR3 amino acids: CASSFLNTGELFF. Here the CDR3 DNA reads TGTGCCAGCAGCTTTCTCAACACCGGGGAGCTGTTTTTT.

Of note for this clonotype: The junction and the germline gene differ at one end; a read error may be behind it. The chain has TRBV20-1 and TRBJ1-5; tentatively, D is TRBD1 (6 bases). This CDR3 contains 13 residues. Germline V gene data show CDR1 as DFQATT and CDR2 as SNEGSKA (reference sequence). As DNA, the CDR3 is TGCAGTGCTAAGGACAGTGGCAATCGGCCCCAGCATTTT. Amino acid sequence: CSAKDSGNRPQHF.

A remark on this clonotype: Germline and junction disagree at one end, which may indicate a read error. This rearrangement joins TRBV20-1 to TRBJ1-5; 8 bases align to TRBD1. The CDR3 is made up of 14 amino acids. CDR1 and CDR2 (germline): DFQATT, SNEGSKA (reference sequence). The CDR3 region has the DNA TGCAATGCTAGACGGACAGGGTCAGATCAGCCCCAGCGTTTT. As protein: CNARRTGSDQPQRF.

About this clonotype: One junction end does not reproduce the germline sequence, and a read error may be involved. The V call is TRBV29-1, the J call TRBJ2-3, with a tentative D call TRBD2 (5 bases). This CDR3 is built from 15 residues. Germline V gene data show CDR1 as SQVTM and CDR2 as ANQGSEA. The CDR3, as DNA: TGCAGCGCCTCCTGGCAGCGGATGGGAGTAGATACGCGGTATTTT. It codes for CSASWQRMGVDTRYF.

About this clonotype itself: The junction differs from germline at one of its ends, possibly a read error. The rearrangement uses TRBV12-3 or TRBV12-4 and TRBJ1-6, with TRBD1 as a possible D gene (5 bases). This CDR3 is built from 13 residues. The CDR3 protein is CAGRYGAVSPLHF. DNA for the CDR3: TGTGCCGGCAGATATGGGGCGGTGTCACCCCTCCACTTT.

To note about this clonotype: This may come from a read error, since a much larger clone is one base off. The chain uses TRBV10-3 and TRBJ2-4; TRBD1 matches 8 bases. The CDR3 is 16 amino acids. CDR1 and CDR2 from the germline V gene are ENHRY and SYGVKD. The CDR3 nucleotides read TGTGCCATCAATGAGTCGAAGGCAGGGGGCTTTGACATTCAGTACTTC. Translated: CAINESKAGGFDIQYF.

This chain links TRBV11-2 with TRBJ2-1; the D gene is possibly TRBD1 (6 bases). CDR1 SGHAT and CDR2 FQNNGV come from the germline V gene. Trimming stripped 5 bases from V and 13 bases from J, with 24 bases between. The CDR3 has 15 amino acids. The CDR3 DNA reads as TGTGCCAGCAGCGCCATAGGGGGTATGTACAATGTACAGTTCTTC. Its translation is CASSAIGGMYNVQFF.

Details on this clonotype: Since a much larger clone is just one base distant, this may be a read error. This chain links TRBV6-5 with TRBJ2-1; unclear D gene. The CDR3 is made up of 14 amino acids. With 5 bases removed from V and 8 bases from J, the gap between germline ends came to 16 bases. Germline V lookup: CDR1 MNHEY, CDR2 SVGAGI. In nucleotides, the CDR3 is TGTGCCAGCAGTAAAGGCGGCCTGGTGGATGAGCAGTTCTTC. Its translation is CASSKGGLVDEQFF.

The rearrangement joins TRBV30 to TRBJ1-5; D uncertain. Germline CDR1 and CDR2: GTSNPN and SVGIG (reference sequence). The CDR3 totals 14 residues. V gave up 0 bases and J gave up 0 bases, with 6 bases separating them. This CDR3 is CAWSVMNSNQPQHF. CDR3 sequence (DNA): TGTGCCTGGAGTGTAATGAATAGCAATCAGCCCCAGCATTTT.

The V gene is TRBV28, the J gene TRBJ1-2, with D perhaps matching TRBD1 (5 bases). In germline, CDR1 is MDHEN, CDR2 SYDVKM. The CDR3 contains 12 residues. The V end lost 5 bases, the J end lost 9 bases, and 13 bases lay between the germline ends. DNA for the CDR3: TGTGCCAGCAGTAGCAGGGTGGGTCGCTACACCTTC. This codes for CASSSRVGRYTF.

To note about this clonotype: This may come from a read error, since a much larger clone is one base off. V and J are TRBV12-5 and TRBJ1-2; D is undetermined. Germline CDR1 LGHNT, CDR2 FRNRAP. The CDR3 has 14 residues. With 0 bases removed from V and 2 bases from J, the gap between germline ends came to 7 bases. Written as DNA, the CDR3 is TGTGCTAGTGGTTTGGTACTGGGGAACTATGGCTACACCTTC. Protein sequence: CASGLVLGNYGYTF.

Points on this clonotype: The junction differs from germline at one of its ends, possibly a read error. The J gene is TRBJ2-3, the V gene TRBV20-1; 8 nucleotides agree with TRBD2. The CDR3 sequence is 14 residues long. Germline loops: CDR1 DFQATT, CDR2 SNEGSKA (reference sequence). CDR3 coding DNA: TGCAATGCTAGAGCGGGAGCCTTCTCAGATACGCAGTATTTT. It encodes CNARAGAFSDTQYF.

To note about this clonotype: This may come from a read error, since a much larger clone is one base off. The chain is built from TRBV4-1 and TRBJ2-7; the D is unclear. The CDR3 runs to 13 residues. Germline assignment: CDR1 MGHRA and CDR2 YSYEKL. V was trimmed by 4 bases and J by 3 bases, leaving 10 bases between them. This chain's CDR3 is CASSPVRYYEQYF. The CDR3 DNA is TGCGCCAGCAGCCCCGTACGGTACTACGAGCAGTACTTC.

Remarks on this clonotype: One end of the junction fails to match germline, which may point to a read error. This rearrangement joins TRBV5-4 to TRBJ2-2, with 7 bases lining up with TRBD2. This CDR3 comprises 15 residues. Per germline, CDR1 SGHNT and CDR2 YYREEE (reference sequence). The CDR3 sequence is CASSSRDYSLGELVF. The DNA for the CDR3 is TGTGCCAGCAGCTCCCGGGACTATAGTCTCGGGGAGCTGGTTTTT.

The chain links TRBV28 to TRBJ2-5; the D gene is possibly TRBD2 (7 bases). The CDR3 totals 14 residues. CDR1 is MDHEN, CDR2 SYDVKM, per germline. V dropped 2 bases and J dropped 7 bases, with 14 bases sitting between them. CDR3 nucleotide sequence: TGTGCCAGCAGTTTACCCCAGGGAGGGGGGACCCAGTACTTC. Its protein is CASSLPQGGGTQYF. Combining the CDR3 with reference TRBV28 and TRBJ2-5 gives the whole variable domain DVKVTQSSRYLVKRTGEKVFLECVQDMDHENMFWYRQDPGLGLRLIYFSYDVKMKEKGDIPEGYSVSREKKERFSLILESASTNQTSMYLCASSLPQGGGTQYFGPGTRLLVL.

This clonotype occurred a few times. The chain recombines TRBV7-9 with TRBJ2-1, with 9 bases identical to TRBD2. Trimming at V came to 5 bases and at J to 7 bases, leaving 9 bases not matched to a gene. The CDR3 is 15 amino acids. Germline V lookup: CDR1 SEHNR, CDR2 FQNEAQ (reference sequence). Written as DNA, the CDR3 is TGTGCCAGCAGCCCCTTGGGACTAGCTTCAAATGAGCAGTTCTTC. Encoded protein: CASSPLGLASNEQFF.

As for this clonotype: With a much larger clone just one base away, this may be a read error. The rearrangement links TRBV20-1 to TRBJ1-4; 8 nucleotides align to TRBD1. This CDR3 is 14 amino acids long. Germline V gives CDR1 DFQATT, CDR2 SNEGSKA (reference sequence). CDR3 region: CNASPPDRAEKLFF. The DNA for the CDR3 is TGCAATGCTAGTCCTCCGGACAGGGCGGAGAAACTGTTTTTT.

A few counts support this clonotype. This chain joins TRBV4-2 and TRBJ1-2, with D unclear. The germline V gene encodes CDR1 LGHNA and CDR2 YNFKEQ. V was shortened by 1 base and J by 4 bases, with 13 bases between the two germline ends. This CDR3 has 15 residues. The CDR3 bases are TGTGCCAGCAGCCAAGTATTGATAGTAGGCTATGGCTACACCTTC. Protein sequence: CASSQVLIVGYGYTF.

The rearrangement links TRBV28 to TRBJ1-1, with D unresolved. Trimming took off 6 bases at V and 6 bases at J, with 8 bases between the two ends. The CDR3 sequence is 11 residues long. Germline CDR1 MDHEN, CDR2 SYDVKM. This CDR3 is CASRGGSEAFF. As DNA, the CDR3 is TGTGCCAGCAGGGGAGGATCTGAAGCTTTCTTT.

A word on this clonotype: The junction shows a germline mismatch at one end, possibly a read error. This chain joins TRBV29-1 and TRBJ2-7; D possibly corresponds to TRBD1 (6 bases). The germline V gene encodes CDR1 SQVTM and CDR2 ANQGSEA. This CDR3 region has 14 residues. The CDR3 sequence is CSVRDKVIAYKQYF. In nucleotides, the CDR3 is TGCAGCGTTAGGGACAAGGTAATTGCCTACAAGCAGTACTTC.

This clonotype was observed a handful of times. V and J are TRBV6-5 and TRBJ2-6; D uncertain. V dropped 7 bases and J dropped 1 base, with 5 bases sitting between them. The CDR3 totals 13 residues. The V gene's germline CDR1 is MNHEY and CDR2 SVGAGI. The CDR3 DNA reads TGTGCCAGCACAGTTTCTGGGGCCAACGTCCTGACTTTC. Translating it yields CASTVSGANVLTF.

This clonotype was seen a single time. The junction and the germline gene differ at one end; a read error may be behind it. The chain couples TRBV6-1 to TRBJ2-1; 7 bases fit TRBD2. The CDR3 totals 15 residues. The germline V gene encodes CDR1 MNHNS and CDR2 SASEGT. CDR3: CANSEALGRVLEQFF. In DNA, the CDR3 is TGTGCCAACAGTGAAGCGCTGGGGAGGGTACTTGAGCAGTTCTTC.

The chain has TRBV5-5 and TRBJ2-3; TRBD2 is a possible D gene (5 bases). V lost 10 bases, J lost 1 base, and 22 bases lay in between. CDR3 length: 16 amino acids. CDR1 and CDR2 from the germline V gene are SGHKS and YYEKEE (reference sequence). The CDR3 here is CACRPLLAPGTDTQYF. DNA of the CDR3: TGTGCCTGCCGGCCGCTTCTAGCTCCTGGCACAGATACGCAGTATTTT.

Turning to this clonotype: This may come from a read error, since a much larger clone is one base off. The chain's CDR3 is CAGSDLDRGVTF. The CDR3, as DNA: TGTGCCGGCAGTGACCTCGACAGGGGGGTCACCTTC. V usage is TRBV6-1 and J usage is TRBJ1-2; 9 bases match TRBD1. The CDR3 totals 12 residues. Germline CDR1 MNHNS, CDR2 SASEGT.

V gene TRBV6-5 combines with J gene TRBJ2-7; a possible D gene is TRBD2 (5 bases). The ends were cut back, 0 bases at V and 8 bases at J, with 14 bases in the middle. Per the germline V gene, CDR1 is MNHEY and CDR2 is SVGAGI. The CDR3 has 14 residues. CDR3 nucleotide sequence: TGTGCCAGCAGTTACTCACCGGGGTACCACAAGCAGTACGTC. Its protein is CASSYSPGYHKQYV.